This TCR beta chain was recorded in a study of OX40 agonist ivuxolimab in advanced cancers. About the investigation overall: The costimulatory receptor OX40 (CD134) was targeted by ivuxolimab, a fully human IgG2 agonistic monoclonal antibody. Intravenous ivuxolimab was administered to patients every 2 weeks at six dose levels: 0.01, 0.1, 0.3, 1.5, 3 and 10 mg/kg. Among the roughly 52 dose-escalation patients, about 20 had hepatocellular carcinoma, approximately 15 melanoma, 9 renal cell carcinoma and 9 head and neck cancer. In the dose-escalation cohort, 82.7% of patients were male, and the mean age was roughly 60 years, with a range of roughly 20 to 85. Patients were allowed to have had prior anti-PD-1, anti-PD-L1 or anti-CTLA-4 therapy, and approximately 39% of the dose-escalation patients had been treated with checkpoint inhibitors. Partial responses occurred in three dose-escalation patients, of whom one had hepatocellular carcinoma and two had cutaneous melanoma. The point of sequencing TCRbeta in the periphery was to test whether ivuxolimab changed TCR sequence diversity and drove clonal T-cell expansion. The paper describes the monotherapy dose-escalation part (N ≈ 52 patients) of the phase I trial of ivuxolimab.

Patients with autoimmune disease history or receiving systemic immunosuppression were excluded from the trial. Peripheral blood for TCR sequencing was collected from all dose cohorts at baseline, on cycle 4 day 1, and on cycle 7 day 1. Samples were obtained from an open-label, multicenter, first-in-human phase I dose-escalation trial of ivuxolimab. Adults with locally advanced or metastatic melanoma, renal cell, hepatocellular, or head and neck squamous cell carcinoma were enrolled in the trial. Before TCR sequencing, CD4+ and CD8+ T cells were separately sorted from peripheral blood. For sequencing of the TCRbeta CDR3 region, genomic DNA was extracted from the sorted cells. The immunoSEQ Assay was used for sequencing of TCRbeta CDR3 regions. TCRdb took over this immuneACCESS table, retaining in-frame rearrangements with V and J assigned. Such tables are incomplete; in checked studies, under half of the missing clones stem from an unresolved V gene, and the remainder is unexplained. The sample data list approximately 64,000 clones, and 75% to 90% of these were observed just once. Approximately 2.8% of the sample is taken by the ten largest.

Study-wide conclusions, independent of this receptor: Low levels of normalized T-cell clonal expansion were also seen in some nonresponding patients. At doses from 0.1 to 3.0 mg/kg, clonal expansion was seen in both CD4+ and CD8+ blood T cells between baseline and week 6. Which antigens the clonally expanded peripheral T cells were specific for was not determined. After ivuxolimab, expanded clones were on average more numerous among CD8+ T cells than among CD4+ T cells. In the 0.1-3.0 mg/kg groups, partial responders were among the patients with the lowest normalized peripheral clonal expansion, particularly in CD8+ T cells.

V is clipped by 0 bases and J by 4 bases, and the sequence between their germline boundaries is 12 bases long. Sequences SQVTM (CDR1) and ANQGSEA (CDR2) are obtained from the germline V gene. Including the terminal cysteine and phenylalanine, the CDR3 comprises 14 residues. The kept DNA is CDR3 alone, 42 bases in frame from the first base. Note on this clone: There is no known antigen for this receptor. Within one base of it there is no much larger clone, and no base qualities were kept.

The specimen was CD4+ or CD8+ T cells sorted from blood, collected in a trial of the OX40 agonist ivuxolimab. The chain was built from TRBV29-1 and TRBJ1-1; the best D guess is TRBD1, with 5 bases matching. The sequence derives from an adult with an advanced solid tumor such as melanoma, head and neck, liver or kidney cancer. The sequenced DNA: TGCAGCGTTGAAGATCCAGGGAGTAGCACTGAAGCTTTCTTT. It specifies CSVEDPGSSTEAFF.